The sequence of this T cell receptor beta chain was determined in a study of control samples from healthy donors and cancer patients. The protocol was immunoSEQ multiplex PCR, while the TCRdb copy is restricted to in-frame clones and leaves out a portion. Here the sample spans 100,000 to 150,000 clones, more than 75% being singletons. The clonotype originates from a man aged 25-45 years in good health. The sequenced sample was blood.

This CDR3 reads CATSDPGQGSGNTIYF. DNA of the CDR3: TGTGCCACCAGTGATCCTGGACAGGGTAGTGGAAACACCATATATTTT. V and J are TRBV24-1 and TRBJ1-3, with 8 bases aligning to TRBD1. Germline V gene lookup returns CDR1 KGHDR and CDR2 SFDVKD. The CDR3 is made up of 16 amino acids. V shed 3 bases and J 3 bases; nucleotides not matched to a gene: 6.